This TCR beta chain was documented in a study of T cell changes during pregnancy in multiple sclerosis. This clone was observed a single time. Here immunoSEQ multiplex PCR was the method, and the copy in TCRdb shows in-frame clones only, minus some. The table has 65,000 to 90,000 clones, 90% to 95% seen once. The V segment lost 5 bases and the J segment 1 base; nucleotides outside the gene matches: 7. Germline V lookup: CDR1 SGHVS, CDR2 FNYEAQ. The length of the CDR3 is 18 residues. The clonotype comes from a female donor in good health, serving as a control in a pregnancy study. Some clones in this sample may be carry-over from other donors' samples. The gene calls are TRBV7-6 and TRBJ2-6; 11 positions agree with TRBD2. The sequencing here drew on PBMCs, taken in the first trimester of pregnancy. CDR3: CASSPILAGDSGANVLTF. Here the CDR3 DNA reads TGTGCCAGCAGCCCTATACTAGCGGGGGATTCTGGGGCCAACGTCCTGACTTTC. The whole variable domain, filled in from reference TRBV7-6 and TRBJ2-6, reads GAGVSQSPRYKVTKRGQDVALRCDPISGHVSLYWYRQALGQGPEFLTYFNYEAQQDKSGLPNDRFSAERPEGSISTLTIQRTEQRDSAMYRCASSPILAGDSGANVLTFGAGSRLTVL.